Following are 26 T cell receptor beta chains from one sample sequenced in a study of T-cell reconstitution after alpha-beta-depleted transplantation in children (dated by TCRdb to between 2015 and 2016). Library preparation used PCR. The instrument was an Illumina HiSeq 2500. TCR libraries were prepared with molecular barcoding, using unique molecular identifiers to normalize TCRbeta repertoire quantification. TCRdb took the public reads, trimmed them with fastp at Q25, ran MiXCR for clone calling and kept in-frame beta chains. Each entry is one CDR3 protein sequence, shown with its most common DNA and genes. This sample holds about 200,000 distinct CDR3 sequences; about 7% were observed only once. The ten top clones hold 4.5% to 6.5% of the sample. The label giving this sample's treatment or condition can be read as: allogeneic hematopoietic cell transplantation with graft depleted of TCRalphabeta T cells and CD19 B cells.

Material: PBMCs, obtained before TCRalphabeta/CD19-depleted stem cell transplant. The receptors shown here come from a boy between 2 and 10 years old with acute lymphoblastic leukemia, due to receive a stem cell transplant.

This clonotype was seen at least ten times. J is TRBJ2-5 and V is TRBV5-1, with 9 bases matching TRBD1. CDR1 is SGHRS and CDR2 is YFSETQ in the germline V gene. The CDR3 totals 15 residues. V dropped 4 bases and J dropped 5; count of bases not matched to a gene: 9. The CDR3: CASSTLGQGVETQYF. The DNA for the CDR3 is TGCGCCAGCAGCACATTGGGACAGGGAGTCGAGACCCAGTACTTC.

This clonotype was seen a few times. CDR3 bases: TGCAGCGTGGCGGGACAGGGGGACCAAGAGACCCAGTACTTC. Translating gives CSVAGQGDQETQYF. V is TRBV29-1 and J is TRBJ2-5; 11 positions agree with TRBD1. The CDR3 length is 14 residues. After removal of 6 bases from V and 0 bases from J, the junction contained 3 bases not matched to a gene. Germline lookup yields CDR1 SQVTM and CDR2 ANQGSEA.

This clonotype was picked up a small number of times. The J gene is TRBJ1-3, the V gene TRBV5-6; perhaps TRBD1 as D (6 bases). The CDR3 has 15 amino acids. From germline, CDR1 is SGHDT and CDR2 YYEEEE. Trimming shortened V by 3 bases and J by 0 bases, and 10 bases separated the two germline ends. Here the CDR3 reads CASSWDTNSGNTIYF. In nucleotides, the CDR3 is TGTGCCAGCAGCTGGGACACCAACTCTGGAAACACCATATATTTT.

This clonotype showed up just a few times. The V call is TRBV7-9, the J call TRBJ2-6, with 11 positions matching TRBD1. V lost 5 bases, J lost 2 bases, and 5 bases stayed unmatched. The CDR3 has 17 amino acids. Germline V CDR1 and CDR2: SEHNR, FQNEAQ (reference sequence). The CDR3 here is CASSQPGQGAGANVLTF. As DNA, the CDR3 is TGTGCCAGCAGCCAACCGGGACAGGGGGCTGGGGCCAACGTCCTGACTTTC.

There are many counts of this clonotype. The V call is TRBV5-1, the J call TRBJ2-5; TRBD1 aligns across 8 bases. J gave up 3 bases and V 0 bases, and 1 base lay outside the gene matches. The CDR3 consists of 14 residues. Germline lookup yields CDR1 SGHRS and CDR2 YFSETQ. The CDR3 sequence is CASSLGQGKETQYF. The DNA of the CDR3 is TGCGCCAGCAGCTTGGGACAGGGGAAAGAGACCCAGTACTTC.

This clonotype was seen repeatedly, ten times or more. The J gene is TRBJ1-1, the V gene TRBV27; a possible D gene is TRBD1 (5 bases). The V gene lost 1 base and the J gene lost 3 bases, with 6 bases spanning the gap. The germline V gene has CDR1 MNHEY and CDR2 SMNVEV (reference sequence). The CDR3 covers 13 residues. CDR3 amino acids: CASSLWGDTEAFF. CDR3 nucleotides: TGTGCCAGCAGTTTATGGGGCGACACTGAAGCTTTCTTT.

In this sample, this clonotype turned up a few times. J is TRBJ2-5 and V is TRBV20-1; no clear D gene. Germline V lookup: CDR1 DFQATT, CDR2 SNEGSKA (reference sequence). Trimming left V 2 bases short and J 1 base short, with 8 bases between. The CDR3 length is 13 residues. Here the CDR3 DNA reads TGCAGTGCTAGATTTGCGGTCCAAGAGACCCAGTACTTC. Its protein is CSARFAVQETQYF.

This clonotype was detected ten times or more. This chain links TRBV29-1 with TRBJ1-1, with D possibly TRBD1 on 5 matching bases. CDR3 length equals 12 residues. V lost 5 bases and J lost 5, with 12 bases in between. Germline loops: CDR1 SQVTM, CDR2 ANQGSEA. The CDR3 region has the DNA TGCAGCGTTTACAGGCTCGGGACTGAAGCTTTCTTT. Translation: CSVYRLGTEAFF.

About this clonotype: One base away lies a much larger clone, so this may be a sequencing read error. V gene TRBV3-1 combines with J gene TRBJ2-3, with TRBD1 identical over 8 bases. The CDR3 is 19 residues long. Germline assignment: CDR1 LGHDT and CDR2 YNNKEL (reference sequence). For the CDR3, the DNA is TGTACCAGCAGTTTCAGGTCTGGACAGGGAGGACCAACCACAGATACGCAGTATTTT. Protein sequence: CTSSFRSGQGGPTTDTQYF.

This clonotype was detected many times. The rearrangement uses TRBV29-1 and TRBJ2-7; maybe TRBD2 (5 bases). Trimming cost V 8 bases and J 5 bases, with 16 bases left between them. The CDR3 has 12 residues. CDR1 is SQVTM and CDR2 is ANQGSEA in the germline V gene. The CDR3 DNA reads TGCAGCTTTTCTGAGGGTTCCCACGAGCAGTACTTC. Its translation is CSFSEGSHEQYF.

V gene TRBV20-1 combines with J gene TRBJ2-3, with TRBD2 identical over 11 bases. Germline loops: CDR1 DFQATT, CDR2 SNEGSKA (reference sequence). V was clipped by 3 bases and J by 0 bases; unmatched bases: 17. CDR3 length: 20 residues. CDR3: CSASLTSGKTQRGSTDTQYF. The CDR3 nucleotides are TGCAGTGCTAGCCTGACTAGCGGGAAAACCCAGCGTGGTAGCACAGATACGCAGTATTTT.

The sample holds a few counts of this clonotype. The rearrangement links TRBV7-8 to TRBJ1-5; 7 bases fit TRBD1. Looked up from germline, CDR1 is SGHVS and CDR2 is FQNEAQ. The trim removed 7 bases at V and 4 bases at J, leaving 10 bases unmatched. The CDR3 length is 15 residues. CDR3 nucleotides: TGTGCCAGCACCTCCTCGGGACAGATTAATCAGCCCCAGCATTTT. Its protein is CASTSSGQINQPQHF.

Many counts were recorded for this clonotype. V is TRBV29-1 and J is TRBJ2-7, with 7 positions matching TRBD1. The CDR3 loop spans 12 amino acids. Germline V gene lookup returns CDR1 SQVTM and CDR2 ANQGSEA. V trimming: 1 base; J trimming: 6 bases; junction bases outside the gene matches: 3. DNA for the CDR3: TGCAGCGTTGAAGGGACAGGCGGCGAGCAGTACTTC. Translating gives CSVEGTGGEQYF.

The table lists this clonotype with many counts. The chain links TRBV7-2 to TRBJ2-1; D perhaps matches TRBD1 (6 bases). Between the trimmed V and J ends, which lost 5 bases and 8 bases, there was a span of 10 bases. Germline V gene data show CDR1 as SGHTA and CDR2 as FQGNSA. CDR3 length equals 12 residues. Written as DNA, the CDR3 is TGTGCCAGCAGCGCTACAGGGCATGAGCAGTTCTTC. Translated: CASSATGHEQFF.

This clonotype has ten or more counts. The chain is built from TRBV18 and TRBJ2-5; 7 bases line up with TRBD1. The CDR3 extends over 13 amino acids. Germline lookup yields CDR1 KGHSH and CDR2 LQKENI. With 4 bases clipped from V and 7 bases from J, the junction kept 6 bases outside the gene matches. The CDR3 loop reads CASSRDDRVTQYF. CDR3 nucleotides: TGTGCCAGCTCACGAGATGACAGGGTGACCCAGTACTTC.

At least ten counts were recorded for this clonotype. This sequence joins TRBV10-3 and TRBJ2-3; no clear D gene. This CDR3 region has 14 residues. V was pared by 0 bases and J by 8 bases, with 12 bases between. Germline values: CDR1 ENHRY, CDR2 SYGVKD. CDR3 amino acids: CAISESDSRGTQYF. In DNA, the CDR3 is TGTGCCATCAGTGAGTCTGATAGTCGCGGTACGCAGTATTTT.

Turning to this clonotype: The CDR3 end shows no conserved phenylalanine or tryptophan, and so a read error is likely. The chain is built from TRBV28 and TRBJ2-2; D possibly corresponds to TRBD2 (5 bases). The CDR3 runs to 14 residues. V lost 10 bases and J lost 7, with 19 bases in between. Looked up from germline, CDR1 is MDHEN and CDR2 is SYDVKM. The CDR3 spells CAMGPWRVIGELFC. The CDR3 region has the DNA TGTGCCATGGGCCCCTGGCGGGTAATCGGGGAGCTGTTTTGT.

This clonotype was picked up many times. V is TRBV20-1 and J is TRBJ1-2; TRBD1 is a possible D gene (6 bases). The CDR3 is 15 amino acids. The germline V gene has CDR1 DFQATT and CDR2 SNEGSKA (reference sequence). Trimming shortened V by 0 bases and J by 2 bases, and 13 bases separated the two germline ends. The CDR3, as DNA: TGCAGTGCTAGAGATCCCCCTGACAGGAACTATGGCTACACCTTC. Amino acid sequence: CSARDPPDRNYGYTF.

The chain couples TRBV28 to TRBJ1-6; tentative D call: TRBD1 (5 bases). Looked up from germline, CDR1 is MDHEN and CDR2 is SYDVKM. The CDR3 contains 13 residues. Trimming removed 5 bases from V and 6 bases from J, with 8 bases in between. DNA of the CDR3: TGTGCCAGCAGTCCCGGGGGTAATTCACCCCTCCACTTT. Translation: CASSPGGNSPLHF.

This clonotype has at least ten counts. The chain employs TRBV29-1 and TRBJ1-3; no firm D call. This CDR3 has 13 amino acids. Per the germline V gene, CDR1 is SQVTM and CDR2 is ANQGSEA. V was cut by 4 bases and J by 0 bases, with 7 bases left in between. CDR3: CSVVGSSGNTIYF. The CDR3 DNA is TGCAGCGTTGTTGGCAGCTCTGGAAACACCATATATTTT.

In its sample, this clonotype was seen a few times. V is TRBV5-5 and J is TRBJ2-1; D is unresolved. The V gene lost 2 bases and the J gene lost 2 bases, with 14 bases spanning the gap. The germline CDR1 and CDR2 sequences are SGHKS and YYEKEE (reference sequence). This CDR3 comprises 16 residues. The CDR3, as DNA: TGTGCCAGCAGCTTCCTACAGATTTTTACCTACAATGAGCAGTTCTTC. Translated: CASSFLQIFTYNEQFF.

This clonotype was observed a handful of times. The chain recombines TRBV2 with TRBJ2-4; the D is unclear. The V gene lost 1 base and the J gene lost 4 bases, with 8 bases spanning the gap. This CDR3 is built from 14 residues. CDR1 is SNHLY, CDR2 FYNNEI, per germline. The CDR3 region has the DNA TGTGCCAGCAGTGAAGGTTTGGGGAAAAACATTCAGTACTTC. Its translation is CASSEGLGKNIQYF.

The table lists this clonotype with many counts. The V and J genes are TRBV7-2 and TRBJ2-1; 12 bases map to TRBD2. Germline lookup yields CDR1 SGHTA and CDR2 FQGNSA. This CDR3 has 14 amino acids. Trimming removed 7 bases from V and 9 bases from J; junction bases left unmatched: 7. The CDR3 DNA follows: TGTGCCAGCAAAGGACTAGCGGGAAACATTGAGCAGTTCTTC. Encoded protein: CASKGLAGNIEQFF.

There are many counts of this clonotype. This chain connects TRBV20-1 to TRBJ2-1, with a weak D call TRBD2 (5 bases). The germline CDR1 and CDR2 sequences are DFQATT and SNEGSKA (reference sequence). The CDR3 covers 18 residues. V dropped 5 bases and J dropped 4 bases, with 27 bases sitting between them. The CDR3 region is CSAWSSSSSGPLYNEQFF. CDR3 nucleotides: TGCAGTGCTTGGTCCTCTTCTTCGAGCGGACCCCTTTACAATGAGCAGTTCTTC.

This clonotype was seen only a few times. This chain links TRBV7-9 with TRBJ2-7, with a tentative D call TRBD1 (6 bases). In germline, CDR1 is SEHNR, CDR2 FQNEAQ (reference sequence). The V end was cut by 5 bases, the J end by 2 bases, with 13 bases between. This CDR3 has 14 amino acids. CDR3 nucleotides: TGTGCCAGCAGCCTAGGACAGACCACCTACGAGCAGTACTTC. Its translation: CASSLGQTTYEQYF.

This clonotype has more than one count but fewer than ten. The chain uses TRBV20-1 and TRBJ1-1; no clear D. With 6 bases removed from V and 0 bases from J, the gap between germline ends came to 17 bases. This CDR3 is built from 15 residues. Germline V gives CDR1 DFQATT, CDR2 SNEGSKA (reference sequence). DNA of the CDR3: TGCAGTGCAGAAGAGGTGGGTTTGGTGAACACTGAAGCTTTCTTT. Protein sequence: CSAEEVGLVNTEAFF.